The 27 T cell receptor beta chains listed next were all sequenced from one sample in a study of T cells expressing NK-cell markers. TCRdb reworked the 5' RACE reads into one entry per CDR3 protein, no DNA. Recorded for this sample: 500,000 to 600,000 distinct CDR3 sequences. The sequencing input was blood T cells: a sorted CD56 or NKG2C T cell subset, CD4+ or CD8+ T cells, or bulk PBMC T cells (not recorded which). The receptor set was obtained from a man between 18 and 35 years old in good health.

The V call is TRBV4-3, the J call TRBJ2-4; TCRdb indicates TRBD2, and absent DNA this call remains unverified. In germline, CDR1 is LGHNA, CDR2 YSLEER. CDR3 length: 17 residues. CDR3 residues: CASSQDLQAGVKNIQYF.

This chain joins TRBV29-1 and TRBJ1-1; the TCRdb call, TRBD1, lacks DNA for checking. Germline CDR1 SQVTM, CDR2 ANQGSEA. The CDR3 has 13 amino acids. This CDR3 reads CSVFWGPGTEAFF.

CDR3 in amino acids: CASSIPPGELFF. The chain carries TRBV19 and TRBJ2-2; the D gene TCRdb calls, TRBD1, cannot be checked with no DNA. Looked up from germline, CDR1 is LNHDA and CDR2 is SQIVND (reference sequence). The CDR3 extends over 12 amino acids.

The V and J genes are TRBV11-2 and TRBJ2-3; absent DNA, TCRdb's TRBD2 call cannot be checked. CDR3 size: 16 residues. Per the germline V gene, CDR1 is SGHAT and CDR2 is FQNNGV. Here the CDR3 reads CASSLRLAESPDTQYF.

The chain links TRBV12-3 or TRBV12-4 to TRBJ1-2. This CDR3 has 13 residues. The CDR3 loop is CARARSSNYGYTF.

V usage is TRBV7-8 and J usage is TRBJ2-3; TCRdb indicates TRBD2, and absent DNA this call remains unverified. CDR1 and CDR2 from the germline V gene are SGHVS and FQNEAQ. The CDR3 is 17 amino acids. The CDR3 loop is CASSLYPSGRESDTQYF.

The V call is TRBV30, the J call TRBJ1-6. Germline lookup yields CDR1 GTSNPN and CDR2 SVGIG (reference sequence). The CDR3 has 11 amino acids. CDR3 protein: CAWKITTPLHF.

The gene calls are TRBV3-1 and TRBJ1-3; TCRdb indicates TRBD1, and absent DNA this call remains unverified. CDR3 length: 15 amino acids. Germline V gene data show CDR1 as LGHDT and CDR2 as YNNKEL (reference sequence). This chain's CDR3 is CASSPRAGDGNTIYF.

The rearrangement uses TRBV5-1 and TRBJ2-7; TCRdb proposes TRBD1, but this gene call is untestable without DNA. The germline gives CDR1 SGHRS, CDR2 YFSETQ. The CDR3 contains 15 residues. CDR3 sequence reads: CASSLWIGTRLEQYF.

The chain joins TRBV11-2 to TRBJ2-1; TCRdb reports TRBD2, a call that lacks DNA to check it against. CDR3 length: 20 amino acids. Germline loops: CDR1 SGHAT, CDR2 FQNNGV. The CDR3 sequence is CASSSRVGSGSFSSYNEQFF.

This chain connects TRBV11-3 to TRBJ2-1; the D call from TCRdb, TRBD1, cannot be confirmed without DNA. In germline, CDR1 is SGHNT, CDR2 YENEEA. CDR3 length: 16 residues. CDR3: CASKVGGTGRIDEQFF. Using reference TRBV11-3 and TRBJ2-1 for the parts outside the CDR3, the full variable domain is EAGVVQSPRYKIIEKKQPVAFWCNPISGHNTLYWYLQNLGQGPELLIRYENEEAVDDSQLPKDRFSAERLKGVDSTLKIQPAELGDSAVYLCASKVGGTGRIDEQFFGPGTRLTVL.

V and J are TRBV28 and TRBJ1-4. Germline-derived CDR1 and CDR2 are MDHEN and SYDVKM. The CDR3 is 11 amino acids. CDR3 protein: CASEGNEKLFF.

The CDR3 sequence is CASSFEGQGRRNYGYTF. The J gene is TRBJ1-2, the V gene TRBV12-3 or TRBV12-4; TCRdb calls TRBD1, which cannot be checked without DNA. This CDR3 has 17 residues.

The CDR3: CAWSLGDRGYEQYF. The gene calls are TRBV30 and TRBJ2-7; TCRdb's assignment of TRBD1 cannot be checked, as there is no DNA. The CDR3 has 14 residues. Germline V CDR1 and CDR2: GTSNPN, SVGIG (reference sequence).

CDR3 residues: CSARGGQAGNTIYF. V gene TRBV20-1 combines with J gene TRBJ1-3; TCRdb returns TRBD1, unconfirmable since there is no DNA. The CDR3 covers 14 residues. CDR1 and CDR2 (germline): DFQATT, SNEGSKA (reference sequence).

V and J are TRBV6-5 and TRBJ2-4; TCRdb picks TRBD1, but there is no DNA to check that call. Per germline, CDR1 MNHEY and CDR2 SVGAGI. There are 13 residues in the CDR3. The CDR3 sequence: CASSNYRGNIQYF.

This sequence joins TRBV11-2 and TRBJ2-2; the TCRdb D gene call, TRBD1, has no DNA to confirm it. Germline CDR1 SGHAT, CDR2 FQNNGV. The CDR3 length is 16 residues. The CDR3 is CASSKRQGREAGELFF.

This chain uses TRBV29-1 with TRBJ2-1; TCRdb calls TRBD2, which cannot be checked without DNA. The CDR3 is 13 residues long. CDR1 and CDR2 (germline): SQVTM, ANQGSEA. CDR3 amino acids: CSVASSAFGEQFF.

The chain links TRBV27 to TRBJ2-2; TCRdb names TRBD2, which stays unverified in the absence of DNA. Germline V CDR1 and CDR2: MNHEY, SMNVEV (reference sequence). This CDR3 is built from 17 residues. The CDR3 sequence is CASSFRLAGGATGELFF.

The chain links TRBV6-2 or TRBV6-3 to TRBJ2-3; TCRdb calls TRBD1, which cannot be checked without DNA. CDR3 length equals 16 residues. The germline CDR1 and CDR2 sequences are MNHEY and SVGEGT. The CDR3 reads CASSHPQGASTDTQYF.

The chain joins TRBV6-2 or TRBV6-3 to TRBJ2-1; as DNA is missing, the TRBD2 call by TCRdb cannot be tested. The CDR3 totals 15 residues. Germline V lookup: CDR1 MNHEY, CDR2 SVGEGT. Here the CDR3 reads CASSPSSGRIYEQFF.

The chain uses TRBV10-3 and TRBJ2-1; lacking DNA, the TRBD1 call made by TCRdb goes unchecked. Germline loops: CDR1 ENHRY, CDR2 SYGVKD. The CDR3 is 14 amino acids. The CDR3 sequence: CASSGTGERSEQFF.

The chain has TRBV5-1 and TRBJ1-1; the D gene TCRdb calls, TRBD1, cannot be checked with no DNA. CDR1 and CDR2 from the germline V gene are SGHRS and YFSETQ. There are 16 residues in the CDR3. CDR3 loop: CASSIGTGRDGTEAFF.

The chain couples TRBV20-1 to TRBJ1-1; TCRdb lists TRBD1, though no DNA is available to test this call. Looked up from germline, CDR1 is DFQATT and CDR2 is SNEGSKA (reference sequence). The CDR3 runs to 14 residues. Here the CDR3 reads CSARRDNSNTEAFF.

V is TRBV12-3 or TRBV12-4 and J is TRBJ2-7. The CDR3 sequence is 15 residues long. The CDR3 loop reads CASSLALGPTYEQYF.

The chain has TRBV20-1 and TRBJ2-3; without DNA, the TCRdb call of TRBD1 cannot be checked. CDR1 and CDR2 (germline): DFQATT, SNEGSKA (reference sequence). CDR3 length: 15 amino acids. The CDR3 reads CSATPRRERADTQYF.

The chain joins TRBV12-3 or TRBV12-4 to TRBJ1-6. The CDR3 consists of 16 residues. The CDR3 is CASSFGQRIRNSPLHF.